The sequence of this T cell receptor (beta chain) was determined in a study of blood T cell repertoires in COVID-19. Cohorts were determined from participant-reported clinical history. With V trimmed by 6 bases and J by 4 bases, 6 bases remained unmatched. Germline values: CDR1 MDHEN, CDR2 SYDVKM. This CDR3 contains 15 residues. The method was immunoSEQ multiplex PCR; TCRdb's version includes in-frame clones alone and lacks a portion of them. This table has roughly 280,000 clones, approximately 90% appearing once. This chain joins TRBV28 and TRBJ1-6; 7 nucleotides align to TRBD1. The receptor's source is a man aged 35 to 55 who had been exposed to COVID-19. The sequenced material came from PBMCs or T cells enriched from blood (not recorded which). CDR3 loop: CASRRGTVYNSPLHF. The CDR3 DNA reads as TGTGCCAGCAGACGCGGGACAGTTTATAATTCACCCCTCCACTTT. The variable domain in full, with the rest retrieved from reference TRBV28 and TRBJ1-6, is DVKVTQSSRYLVKRTGEKVFLECVQDMDHENMFWYRQDPGLGLRLIYFSYDVKMKEKGDIPEGYSVSREKKERFSLILESASTNQTSMYLCASRRGTVYNSPLHFGNGTRLTVT.